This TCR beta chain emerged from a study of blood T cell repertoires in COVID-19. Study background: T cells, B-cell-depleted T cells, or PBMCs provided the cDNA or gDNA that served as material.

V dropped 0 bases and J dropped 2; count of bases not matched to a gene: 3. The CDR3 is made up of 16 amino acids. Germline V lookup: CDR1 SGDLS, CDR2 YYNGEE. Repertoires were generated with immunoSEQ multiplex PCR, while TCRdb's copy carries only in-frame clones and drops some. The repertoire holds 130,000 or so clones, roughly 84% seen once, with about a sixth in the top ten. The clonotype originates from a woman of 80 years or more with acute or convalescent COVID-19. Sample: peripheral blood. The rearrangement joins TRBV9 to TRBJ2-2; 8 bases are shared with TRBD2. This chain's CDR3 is CASSVEAGGNTGELFF. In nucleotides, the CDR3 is TGTGCCAGCAGCGTAGAGGCGGGGGGAAACACCGGGGAGCTGTTTTTT. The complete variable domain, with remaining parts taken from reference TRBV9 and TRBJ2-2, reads DSGVTQTPKHLITATGQRVTLRCSPRSGDLSVYWYQQSLDQGLQFLIQYYNGEERAKGNILERFSAQQFPDLHSELNLSSLELGDSALYFCASSVEAGGNTGELFFGEGSRLTVL.